Below are 3 T cell receptor beta chains sequenced from a single sample in a study of cytomegalovirus exposure and HLA in healthy donors. Both 60 Vbeta primers and 13 Jbeta primers went into the PCR. Generated by immunoSEQ multiplex PCR, the TCRdb table keeps only in-frame clones and is missing some. The sample includes about 150,000 clones, more than 70% seen only once; the top ten take about 3.1%. The specimen was PBMCs. Receptor source: a man between 35 and 55 years old in good health and CMV-seronegative.

J is TRBJ2-3 and V is TRBV4-3; 14 nucleotides match TRBD2. In germline, CDR1 is LGHNA, CDR2 YSLEER. Trimming took 6 bases from V and 5 from J; bases not matched to a gene: 4. The CDR3 runs to 15 residues. Written as DNA, the CDR3 is TGCGCCAGCAGTGGGACTAGCGGGGGTATAGATACGCAGTATTTT. Amino acids: CASSGTSGGIDTQYF.

The genes are TRBV6-5 and TRBJ1-5; the D is unclear. Germline V gene data show CDR1 as MNHEY and CDR2 as SVGAGI. Trimming stripped 4 bases from V and 5 bases from J, with 9 bases between. The CDR3 spans 13 residues. CDR3 nucleotides: TGTGCCAGCAGTTTACAGAGAGATCAGCCCCAGCATTTT. It is translated as CASSLQRDQPQHF.

The J gene is TRBJ2-7, the V gene TRBV28, with TRBD2 identical over 8 bases. J was trimmed by 2 bases and V by 7 bases; bases with no gene match: 19. The germline V gene encodes CDR1 MDHEN and CDR2 SYDVKM. CDR3 length: 18 residues. The CDR3 region is CASMEGLKRGGIPYEQYF. The CDR3 region has the DNA TGTGCCAGCATGGAAGGCCTAAAACGGGGGGGAATCCCCTACGAGCAGTACTTC. The full variable domain, with the rest looked up from reference TRBV28 and TRBJ2-7, is DVKVTQSSRYLVKRTGEKVFLECVQDMDHENMFWYRQDPGLGLRLIYFSYDVKMKEKGDIPEGYSVSREKKERFSLILESASTNQTSMYLCASMEGLKRGGIPYEQYFGPGTRLTVT.